This T cell receptor beta chain comes out of a study of Graves' ophthalmopathy and Graves' hyperthyroidism. Hyperthyroidism patients, aged 18 to 65, were newly diagnosed, under 2 months' duration. Germline values: CDR1 MNHEY, CDR2 SMNVEV (reference sequence). The CDR3 runs to 17 residues. Trimming shortened V by 4 bases and J by 2 bases, and 20 bases separated the two germline ends. Many counts were recorded for this clonotype. From RNA, the CDR3 regions of TCR beta chains were amplified and sequenced. Amplification began with first-round RT-PCR using HTBI primers, then second-round multiplex PCR was performed. MiXCR, run by TCRdb on the multiplex PCR reads, gives a single entry per CDR3 protein. The repertoire holds about 39,000 distinct CDR3 sequences, with 50% as singletons.

Sequenced sample: peripheral blood. This receptor was obtained from an adult woman with stable Graves' hyperthyroidism. The chain combines TRBV27 with TRBJ1-2, with a tentative D call TRBD1 (6 bases). The CDR3 sequence is CASSSAPFRTGNYGYTF. CDR3 DNA: TGTGCCAGCAGTTCAGCGCCTTTTCGTACAGGGAACTATGGCTACACCTTC.